A single sample is the source of the 25 T cell receptor beta chains below, sequenced in a study of Ad26.COV2.S vaccination and SARS-CoV-2 variants. Libraries were prepared by immunoSEQ multiplex PCR; TCRdb keeps only in-frame clonotypes and omits some of them. The sample records approximately 460,000 clones, roughly nine tenths being singletons. Treatment noted: some 20 received Ad26.COV2.S at low or high dose, single or two shots; several received placebo; per-sample allocation not given. At day 63 after the first vaccine or placebo injection, samples were drawn. The material sequenced was peripheral blood, taken in a trial of Ad26.COV2.S vaccine versus placebo. The origin of the receptors is a person aged 18 to 59 who received the Ad26.COV2.S COVID-19 vaccine or a placebo.

The J gene is TRBJ2-7, the V gene TRBV6-6, with 8 bases that match TRBD1. This CDR3 is 14 amino acids long. V was clipped by 5 bases and J by 0 bases; unmatched bases: 3. The V gene's germline CDR1 is MNHNY and CDR2 SVGAGI (reference sequence). CDR3 DNA sequence: TGTGCCAGCAGTCGACAGGGGTACTCCTACGAGCAGTACTTC. Its protein is CASSRQGYSYEQYF.

The sample holds a few counts of this clone. The J gene is TRBJ1-1, the V gene TRBV13; D gene uncertain. Trimming pared 8 bases from V and 0 bases from J, leaving 16 bases between. Per the germline V gene, CDR1 is PRHDT and CDR2 is FYEKMQ (reference sequence). The CDR3 sequence is 15 residues long. In DNA, the CDR3 is TGTGCCAGCCGAATAAGGACGTCTTTGAACACTGAAGCTTTCTTT. Protein product: CASRIRTSLNTEAFF.

The chain links TRBV18 to TRBJ1-2; D is ambiguous. Looked up from germline, CDR1 is KGHSH and CDR2 is LQKENI. V lost 0 bases and J lost 3, with 17 bases in between. The CDR3 spans 17 residues. The CDR3 loop is CASSPPLSTATYYGYTF. CDR3 in DNA: TGTGCCAGCTCACCACCCCTGAGTACAGCCACTTACTATGGCTACACCTTC.

This clone appeared a single time. This CDR3 reads CSVEAGLAGRGGELFF. The CDR3 DNA is TGCAGCGTTGAAGCGGGACTAGCGGGGAGGGGCGGGGAGCTGTTTTTT. This chain connects TRBV29-1 to TRBJ2-2; 13 bases align to TRBD2. The V gene end was trimmed by 1 base and the J gene end by 7 bases; junction bases not matched to a gene: 6. Germline V gene lookup returns CDR1 SQVTM and CDR2 ANQGSEA. The CDR3 has 16 residues.

J is TRBJ2-1 and V is TRBV7-2, with a possible D match to TRBD2 (6 bases). Germline V gives CDR1 SGHTA, CDR2 FQGNSA. V shed 0 bases and J shed 7 bases, with 22 bases lying between them. This CDR3 is built from 18 residues. As DNA, the CDR3 is TGTGCCAGCAGCTTAGCTCCCTACGGGGGACCCTCTCGGAATGAGCAGTTCTTC. This encodes CASSLAPYGGPSRNEQFF.

This clone was counted a single time. This chain links TRBV18 with TRBJ1-5; 8 bases match TRBD1. The V gene end was trimmed by 1 base and the J gene end by 2 bases; junction bases not matched to a gene: 7. Germline-derived CDR1 and CDR2 are KGHSH and LQKENI. The CDR3 is made up of 17 amino acids. The CDR3 DNA sequence: TGTGCCAGCTCACCACGCTCGGTGACAGGGGGCAATCAGCCCCAGCATTTT. It encodes CASSPRSVTGGNQPQHF.

This CDR3 is CASSLADWGTEAFF. In DNA, the CDR3 is TGTGCCAGCAGTTTGGCGGATTGGGGGACTGAAGCTTTCTTT. V and J are TRBV28 and TRBJ1-1, with D maybe TRBD1 (5 bases). Looked up from germline, CDR1 is MDHEN and CDR2 is SYDVKM. V dropped 3 bases and J dropped 5 bases, with 13 bases sitting between them. The CDR3 length is 14 residues.

The CDR3 DNA reads as TGTGCCAGCAGGGGACCCAGCTCCTACAATGAGCAGTTCTTC. It specifies CASRGPSSYNEQFF. The chain recombines TRBV6-5 with TRBJ2-1; D may match TRBD1 or TRBD2 (5 bases each). The CDR3 is made up of 14 amino acids. From germline, CDR1 is MNHEY and CDR2 SVGAGI. V lost 6 bases to trimming and J lost 0 bases, with 9 bases between them.

Here the CDR3 DNA reads TGTGCCAGCAGCAAGAGGCCCCCTGGAAACACCATATATTTT. Amino acids: CASSKRPPGNTIYF. The J gene is TRBJ1-3, the V gene TRBV21-1. TRBV21-1 is shown as a pseudogene. The CDR3 spans 14 residues.

This chain connects TRBV19 to TRBJ2-3; the D call may be TRBD1 or TRBD2 (5 bases each). From germline, CDR1 is LNHDA and CDR2 SQIVND (reference sequence). The V gene lost 1 base and the J gene lost 4 bases, with 12 bases spanning the gap. The CDR3 runs to 15 residues. The CDR3 DNA follows: TGTGCCAGTAGTATAGGGGTACGGGGCGCAGATACGCAGTATTTT. It specifies CASSIGVRGADTQYF.

The chain recombines TRBV28 with TRBJ1-1; no clear D. This CDR3 is built from 13 residues. Per germline, CDR1 MDHEN and CDR2 SYDVKM. V was cut by 2 bases and J by 4 bases, with 8 bases left in between. The CDR3 is CASSLGRGTEAFF. In DNA, the CDR3 is TGTGCCAGCAGTTTAGGGAGAGGCACTGAAGCTTTCTTT.

The V and J genes are TRBV7-2 and TRBJ2-1; D is undetermined. The CDR3 runs to 15 residues. Germline CDR1 reads SGHTA; CDR2 reads FQGNSA. Trimming cost V 5 bases and J 0 bases, with 11 bases left between them. The CDR3 here is CASSHPPSSYNEQFF. The CDR3 DNA is TGTGCCAGCAGCCACCCTCCGAGCTCCTACAATGAGCAGTTCTTC.

This sequence joins TRBV10-3 and TRBJ1-6; 10 nucleotides match TRBD1. The length of the CDR3 is 16 residues. The junction had 6 bases not matched to a gene; V was cut back by 6 bases and J by 4 bases. Looked up from germline, CDR1 is ENHRY and CDR2 is SYGVKD. The CDR3 reads CAISPGQGGYNSPLHF. CDR3 nucleotides: TGTGCCATCAGCCCCGGACAGGGGGGATATAATTCACCCCTCCACTTT.

This chain links TRBV3-1 (or the pseudogene TRBV3-2) with TRBJ1-1; 8 bases are a match to TRBD1. This CDR3 region has 15 residues. The V gene's germline CDR1 is LGHDT and CDR2 YNNKEL (reference sequence). Losses at the gene ends were 7 bases for V and 3 bases for J; bases not matched to a gene: 10. CDR3 region: CASTPQGVRDTEAFF. The DNA of the CDR3 is TGTGCCAGCACCCCACAGGGGGTGCGCGACACTGAAGCTTTCTTT.

This chain joins TRBV2 and TRBJ1-5; 9 positions match TRBD1. The trim removed 4 bases at V and 7 bases at J, leaving 5 bases unmatched. This CDR3 spans 14 amino acids. Germline CDR1 and CDR2: SNHLY and FYNNEI. This CDR3 is CASSVQGAQQPQHF. DNA for the CDR3: TGTGCCAGCAGTGTACAGGGGGCCCAGCAGCCCCAGCATTTT.

The genes are TRBV15 and TRBJ2-1, with 8 bases fitting TRBD2. The length of the CDR3 is 15 residues. The junction had 8 bases not matched to a gene; V was cut back by 5 bases and J by 5 bases. Germline V lookup: CDR1 LNHNV, CDR2 YYDKDF (reference sequence). This chain's CDR3 is CATSYTSGTHNEQFF. In DNA form, the CDR3 reads TGTGCCACCAGCTACACTAGCGGAACCCACAATGAGCAGTTCTTC.

This chain joins TRBV4-1 and TRBJ1-1; D unresolved. Per germline, CDR1 MGHRA and CDR2 YSYEKL. The CDR3 spans 15 residues. V was trimmed by 0 bases and J by 1 base, leaving 9 bases between them. As DNA, the CDR3 is TGCGCCAGCAGCCAAGAGAGCCCATCGAACACTGAAGCTTTCTTT. Translation gives CASSQESPSNTEAFF.

V and J are TRBV28 and TRBJ1-2, with D maybe TRBD1 (5 bases). Germline loops: CDR1 MDHEN, CDR2 SYDVKM. Between the trimmed V and J ends, which lost 2 bases and 7 bases, there was a span of 20 bases. The CDR3 length is 16 residues. The CDR3 sequence: CASSLPWERPGGGYTF. The CDR3 DNA is TGTGCCAGCAGTTTACCCTGGGAGCGGCCCGGGGGTGGCTACACCTTC.

The chain uses TRBV7-9 and TRBJ2-1; TRBD2 might be the D (5 bases). The length of the CDR3 is 14 residues. Trimming took off 4 bases at V and 9 bases at J, with 16 bases between the two ends. CDR1 is SEHNR, CDR2 FQNEAQ, per germline (reference sequence). CDR3 protein: CASSSDSPAGEQFF. In nucleotides, the CDR3 is TGTGCCAGCAGCTCGGACTCCCCGGCGGGTGAGCAGTTCTTC.

The rearrangement uses TRBV4-1 and TRBJ2-5; no clear D. The CDR3 extends over 15 amino acids. V shed 3 bases and J shed 3 bases, with 14 bases lying between them. Germline lookup yields CDR1 MGHRA and CDR2 YSYEKL. In DNA form, the CDR3 reads TGCGCCAGCAGCCACATAGGTGGCGGAAAAGAGACCCAGTACTTC. This sequence encodes CASSHIGGGKETQYF.

A remark on this clone: Other DNA sequences in the sample encode the same CDR3. The CDR3 loop is CASSLVAVMNTEAFF. CDR3 sequence (DNA): TGTGCCAGCAGCTTAGTGGCAGTTATGAACACTGAAGCTTTCTTT. The chain joins TRBV7-2 to TRBJ1-1; D is unclear. The V gene's germline CDR1 is SGHTA and CDR2 FQGNSA. With 1 base removed from V and 0 bases from J, the gap between germline ends came to 9 bases. This CDR3 has 15 residues.

The V gene is TRBV7-2, the J gene TRBJ2-2; D may be TRBD1 or TRBD2 (6 bases each). This CDR3 region has 17 residues. Germline V CDR1 and CDR2: SGHTA, FQGNSA. The ends were cut back, 3 bases at V and 6 bases at J, with 20 bases in the middle. CDR3 coding DNA: TGTGCCAGCAGCTTCACCCGGGGGCTAGCCCTCGCCGGGGAGCTGTTTTTT. Protein product: CASSFTRGLALAGELFF. The whole variable domain, remainder taken from reference TRBV7-2 and TRBJ2-2, is GAGVSQSPSNKVTEKGKDVELRCDPISGHTALYWYRQSLGQGLEFLIYFQGNSAPDKSGLPSDRFSAERTGGSVSTLTIQRTQQEDSAVYLCASSFTRGLALAGELFFGEGSRLTVL.

The genes are TRBV5-1 and TRBJ1-1; D gene ambiguous. The CDR3 consists of 11 residues. Trimming removed 5 bases from V and 10 bases from J, with 12 bases in between. Germline CDR1 reads SGHRS; CDR2 reads YFSETQ. CDR3 sequence (DNA): TGCGCCAGCAGTTCGGAGGTGGGAGCTTTCTTT. It yields the protein CASSSEVGAFF.

This clone turned up a few times. The chain carries TRBV20-1 and TRBJ2-7; weak D call: TRBD2 (5 bases). The CDR3 loop spans 16 amino acids. Germline V gene sequence: CDR1 DFQATT, CDR2 SNEGSKA (reference sequence). The germline V and J ends were trimmed by 3 bases and 0 bases, with 18 bases remaining between them. CDR3 bases: TGCAGTGCTAGTGTCAAAATAGCGCTAAGCTCCTACGAGCAGTACTTC. It yields the protein CSASVKIALSSYEQYF.

As to this clone: Additional DNA sequences in this sample encode the identical CDR3. V is TRBV29-1 and J is TRBJ2-7, with a tentative D call TRBD1 (5 bases). The CDR3 runs to 11 residues. V gave up 3 bases and J gave up 4 bases, with 7 bases separating them. Germline CDR1 SQVTM, CDR2 ANQGSEA. The chain's CDR3 is CSVEKGYEQYF. The CDR3 DNA reads as TGCAGCGTTGAGAAGGGGTACGAGCAGTACTTC.